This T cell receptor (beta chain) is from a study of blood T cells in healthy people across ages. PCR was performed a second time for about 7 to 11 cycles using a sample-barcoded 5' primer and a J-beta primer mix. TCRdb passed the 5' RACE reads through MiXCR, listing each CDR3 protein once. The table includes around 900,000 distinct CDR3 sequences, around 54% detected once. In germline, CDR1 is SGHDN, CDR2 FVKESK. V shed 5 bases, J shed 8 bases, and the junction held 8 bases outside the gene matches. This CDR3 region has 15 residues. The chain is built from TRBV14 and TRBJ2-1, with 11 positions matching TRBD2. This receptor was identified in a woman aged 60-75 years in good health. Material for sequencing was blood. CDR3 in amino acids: CASSSASGRLYEQFF. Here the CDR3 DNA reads TGTGCCAGCAGCAGCGCTAGCGGGAGGCTGTATGAGCAGTTCTTC.